Shown below are 30 T cell receptor beta chains from a single sample sequenced in a study of identical twins (dated by TCRdb to 2016 to 2018). Libraries were made using 5' RACE. The instrument given in TCRdb is Illumina HiSeq 2000. TCRdb handled the public reads itself, with Q25 trimming in fastp and clone calling in MiXCR, and kept productive beta chains. Rows merge per CDR3 protein into single entries with the most common DNA and genes. The sample contains 130,000 to 150,000 distinct CDR3 sequences, around 3.4% of them found a single time. The top ten clones comprise more than 6.5% of the sample. The specimen sequenced was memory T cells sorted from blood. Reading the label with the study, this specimen's cell subset or site is: CD45RO+ enriched T cells. The receptors derive from a man between 18 and 35 years old in good health.

This clonotype was observed many times. The chain has TRBV11-2 and TRBJ2-3; D not resolved. There are 13 residues in the CDR3. Germline V gene data show CDR1 as SGHAT and CDR2 as FQNNGV. V lost 3 bases, J lost 6 bases, and 10 bases lay in between. CDR3 protein: CASSFDLGDTQYF. The DNA for the CDR3 is TGTGCCAGCAGCTTCGACCTAGGCGATACGCAGTATTTT.

In this sample, this clonotype turned up many times. The rearrangement joins TRBV29-1 to TRBJ2-3, with 7 bases identical to TRBD2. There are 15 residues in the CDR3. V gave up 5 bases and J gave up 3 bases; unmatched junction bases: 11. Germline assignment: CDR1 SQVTM and CDR2 ANQGSEA. CDR3 in amino acids: CSVSGDREDTDTQYF. CDR3 DNA: TGCAGCGTTTCTGGGGATCGGGAGGATACAGATACGCAGTATTTT.

This clonotype showed up many times. The chain recombines TRBV7-9 with TRBJ2-1; D remains ambiguous. V lost 2 bases, J lost 9 bases, and 20 bases lay in between. Germline-derived CDR1 and CDR2 are SEHNR and FQNEAQ (reference sequence). The CDR3 sequence is 16 residues long. As DNA, the CDR3 is TGTGCCAGCAGCTTACTACCGGGCCTAAACCAACGTGAGCAGTTCTTC. The encoded protein is CASSLLPGLNQREQFF.

This clonotype was detected ten times or more. The chain couples TRBV7-6 to TRBJ2-3, with 12 bases aligning to TRBD2. V lost 4 bases and J lost 4; bases outside the gene matches: 18. The CDR3 runs to 20 residues. CDR1 SGHVS and CDR2 FNYEAQ come from the germline V gene. The CDR3 is CASSSLIGLASGRAPDTQYF. The CDR3 region has the DNA TGTGCCAGCAGCTCCCTTATAGGTCTCGCTAGCGGGAGGGCCCCAGATACGCAGTATTTT.

This clonotype was seen many times. This chain links TRBV3-1 with TRBJ2-3; tentative D call: TRBD2 (6 bases). The CDR3 runs to 11 residues. V gave up 0 bases and J gave up 14 bases, with 9 bases separating them. CDR1 is LGHDT and CDR2 is YNNKEL in the germline V gene (reference sequence). CDR3 residues: CASSQDLARYF. CDR3 in DNA: TGTGCCAGCAGCCAAGATCTAGCGCGGTATTTT.

The rearrangement uses TRBV6-1 and TRBJ2-2; 7 bases match TRBD1. CDR3 length: 16 residues. From germline, CDR1 is MNHNS and CDR2 SASEGT. Trimming removed 8 bases from V and 5 bases from J; junction bases left unmatched: 14. The chain's CDR3 is CASGLGRDRYTGELFF. The CDR3 DNA follows: TGTGCCAGCGGTCTAGGTCGGGACAGATATACCGGGGAGCTGTTTTTT.

This clonotype has ten or more counts. This chain joins TRBV6-2 or TRBV6-3 and TRBJ2-3, with a weak D call TRBD1 (6 bases). V lost 5 bases and J lost 1, with 22 bases in between. The CDR3 is made up of 18 amino acids. Germline loops: CDR1 MNHEY, CDR2 SVGEGT. The CDR3 DNA sequence: TGTGCCAGCAGTAACAAGGGGGTCAAACCAGGAGGCACAGATACGCAGTATTTT. Encoded protein: CASSNKGVKPGGTDTQYF.

The CDR3 here is CASGLATYNEQFF. The CDR3 DNA reads as TGTGCCAGCGGACTAGCTACCTACAATGAGCAGTTCTTC. This chain links TRBV28 with TRBJ2-1; TRBD2 agrees at 8 bases. Germline CDR1 is MDHEN and CDR2 is SYDVKM. J gave up 2 bases and V 8 bases, and 2 bases lay outside the gene matches. The CDR3 is 13 amino acids.

This clonotype was counted at least ten times. CDR3 nucleotide sequence: TGTGCCAGCAGTTCCGGGACTAGGAAGAAGAATGAGCAGTTCTTC. Translated, it gives CASSSGTRKKNEQFF. This rearrangement joins TRBV9 to TRBJ2-1; the match to TRBD2 covers 8 bases. CDR1 is SGDLS and CDR2 is YYNGEE in the germline V gene. V was clipped by 5 bases and J by 7 bases; unmatched bases: 11. This CDR3 is 15 amino acids long.

The chain uses TRBV19 and TRBJ2-5; no clear D gene. Germline CDR1 reads LNHDA; CDR2 reads SQIVND (reference sequence). The CDR3 is 14 amino acids. The ends were cut back, 3 bases at V and 1 base at J, with 9 bases in the middle. DNA of the CDR3: TGTGCCAGTAGTATCAACTGGGCCCAAGAGACCCAGTACTTC. Protein sequence: CASSINWAQETQYF.

This clonotype occurred many times. The gene calls are TRBV20-1 and TRBJ2-6; the D gene is possibly TRBD2 (6 bases). V gave up 4 bases and J gave up 4 bases, with 23 bases separating them. The CDR3 loop spans 18 amino acids. Germline V gene sequence: CDR1 DFQATT, CDR2 SNEGSKA (reference sequence). This CDR3 is CSATSTVPGAGGANVLTF. The CDR3 DNA is TGCAGTGCTACATCCACGGTGCCGGGAGCGGGCGGGGCCAACGTCCTGACTTTC.

This clonotype was observed at least ten times. The rearrangement links TRBV12-3 or TRBV12-4 to TRBJ1-2; perhaps TRBD1 as D (5 bases). CDR3 length: 12 amino acids. Trimming took 5 bases from V and 8 from J, leaving 12 bases between them. In DNA, the CDR3 is TGTGCCAGCAGTCTCATCAGGGAAGGCTACACCTTC. It encodes CASSLIREGYTF.

Ten or more counts support this clonotype. The chain carries TRBV12-3 or TRBV12-4 and TRBJ2-2; 7 bases map to TRBD2. The CDR3 sequence is 15 residues long. V lost 1 base, J lost 6 bases, and 5 bases stayed unmatched. The CDR3 DNA reads as TGTGCCAGCAGTTTAGGCGGGAGTGTGGCCGGGGAGCTGTTTTTT. It is translated as CASSLGGSVAGELFF.

At least ten counts were recorded for this clonotype. CDR3 coding DNA: TGCGCCAGCTTCCGACAGGGGAAGAATGAGCAGTTCTTC. Its translation: CASFRQGKNEQFF. The chain has TRBV5-1 and TRBJ2-1, with TRBD1 identical over 8 bases. Germline CDR1 SGHRS, CDR2 YFSETQ. With 7 bases clipped from V and 7 bases from J, the junction kept 7 bases outside the gene matches. The CDR3 has 13 amino acids.

This clonotype showed up many times. The rearrangement uses TRBV20-1 and TRBJ2-3; 8 nucleotides align to TRBD2. The trim removed 2 bases at V and 1 base at J, leaving 5 bases unmatched. Germline assignment: CDR1 DFQATT and CDR2 SNEGSKA (reference sequence). The CDR3 totals 15 residues. The DNA for the CDR3 is TGCAGTGCTAGATCGGGACTAGTCGGCACAGATACGCAGTATTTT. It translates to CSARSGLVGTDTQYF.

V usage is TRBV18 and J usage is TRBJ2-7, with a possible D match to TRBD2 (6 bases). Germline V gene sequence: CDR1 KGHSH, CDR2 LQKENI. This CDR3 region has 13 residues. Trimming removed 3 bases from V and 6 bases from J, with 12 bases in between. CDR3 loop: CASSPTSLSEQYF. Written as DNA, the CDR3 is TGTGCCAGCTCACCGACTAGTCTCAGCGAGCAGTACTTC. Full variable domain (rest looked up from reference TRBV18 and TRBJ2-7): NAGVMQNPRHLVRRRGQEARLRCSPMKGHSHVYWYRQLPEEGLKFMVYLQKENIIDESGMPKERFSAEFPKEGPSILRIQQVVRGDSAAYFCASSPTSLSEQYFGPGTRLTVT.

This clonotype occurred many times. The rearrangement joins TRBV7-6 to TRBJ1-6; D uncertain. Germline V lookup: CDR1 SGHVS, CDR2 FNYEAQ. The CDR3 has 14 amino acids. The V end lost 3 bases, the J end lost 7 bases, and 10 bases lay between the germline ends. The CDR3: CASSFGTVNSPLHF. The CDR3 coding sequence is TGTGCCAGCAGCTTCGGAACGGTCAATTCACCCCTCCACTTT.

This clonotype was counted at least ten times. The V call is TRBV20-1, the J call TRBJ1-5, with TRBD1 matching 9 bases. V shed 1 base and J 2 bases; nucleotides not matched to a gene: 6. Looked up from germline, CDR1 is DFQATT and CDR2 is SNEGSKA (reference sequence). The CDR3 runs 16 residues. CDR3 coding DNA: TGCAGTGCTAGAGGAAGGACAGGGGAGGGCAATCAGCCCCAGCATTTT. Translating it yields CSARGRTGEGNQPQHF.

In this sample, this clonotype turned up many times. The V call is TRBV20-1, the J call TRBJ2-1; the D gene is possibly TRBD2 (5 bases). V gave up 0 bases and J gave up 9 bases, with 12 bases separating them. Germline V CDR1 and CDR2: DFQATT, SNEGSKA (reference sequence). CDR3 length equals 13 residues. The CDR3 DNA is TGCAGTGCTAGAGATACGGGAATCGGTGAGCAGTTCTTC. It codes for CSARDTGIGEQFF.

This clonotype was recorded many times. The V call is TRBV20-1, the J call TRBJ2-5; TRBD2 matches 13 bases. The CDR3 contains 21 residues. The junction had 18 bases not matched to a gene; V was cut back by 1 base and J by 1 base. In germline, CDR1 is DFQATT, CDR2 SNEGSKA (reference sequence). The CDR3 spells CSARGGGSTSGRRAPQETQYF. DNA of the CDR3: TGCAGTGCTAGAGGGGGAGGGTCGACTAGCGGGAGGAGGGCACCCCAAGAGACCCAGTACTTC.

The genes are TRBV18 and TRBJ2-7, with no clear D. The germline gives CDR1 KGHSH, CDR2 LQKENI. Between the trimmed V and J ends, which lost 0 bases and 6 bases, there was a span of 3 bases. The CDR3 runs to 11 residues. The CDR3 DNA sequence: TGTGCCAGCTCACCACCTGGCGAGCAGTACTTC. Encoded protein: CASSPPGEQYF.

This clonotype was seen repeatedly, ten times or more. The chain combines TRBV20-1 with TRBJ1-6; D is possibly TRBD1 (5 bases). Germline CDR1 and CDR2: DFQATT and SNEGSKA (reference sequence). V was clipped by 6 bases and J by 4 bases, with 13 bases between them. The CDR3 spans 14 residues. As DNA, the CDR3 is TGCAGTGCGAAACCGGGACCTTATAATTCACCCCTCCACTTT. Amino acid sequence: CSAKPGPYNSPLHF.

The table lists this clonotype with many counts. The chain links TRBV5-1 to TRBJ1-6; 9 positions agree with TRBD1. The V gene's germline CDR1 is SGHRS and CDR2 YFSETQ. CDR3 size: 15 residues. Trimming at V came to 0 bases and at J to 9 bases, leaving 4 bases not matched to a gene. This chain's CDR3 is CASSLAGTGFSPLHF. CDR3 sequence (DNA): TGCGCCAGCAGCTTGGCCGGGACAGGGTTTTCACCCCTCCACTTT.

In this sample, this clonotype turned up many times. The genes are TRBV12-3 or TRBV12-4 and TRBJ1-1; 8 bases align to TRBD1. This CDR3 contains 15 residues. V shed 8 bases and J 0 bases; nucleotides not matched to a gene: 8. The DNA of the CDR3 is TGTGCCAGCCATCGGACAGGGCGACTGAACACTGAAGCTTTCTTT. Its protein product is CASHRTGRLNTEAFF.

This clonotype was seen ten or more times. The chain recombines TRBV7-9 with TRBJ2-7, with D tentatively TRBD2 (6 bases). CDR3 size: 13 residues. The germline gives CDR1 SEHNR, CDR2 FQNEAQ (reference sequence). V lost 6 bases to trimming and J lost 3 bases, with 12 bases between them. The CDR3 DNA follows: TGTGCCAGCAGGTCCGGGACTGGCTACGAGCAGTACTTC. Translating gives CASRSGTGYEQYF.

This clonotype was recorded many times. This sequence joins TRBV18 and TRBJ2-5, with D hard to call. CDR1 and CDR2 (germline): KGHSH, LQKENI. The CDR3 covers 15 residues. Between the trimmed V and J ends, which lost 3 bases and 4 bases, there was a span of 15 bases. This chain's CDR3 is CASSPGSTQSETQYF. The CDR3 DNA reads TGTGCCAGCTCACCGGGCAGCACCCAATCAGAGACCCAGTACTTC.

At least ten counts were recorded for this clonotype. The rearrangement links TRBV20-1 to TRBJ2-7, with D possibly TRBD1 on 6 matching bases. The V gene lost 3 bases and the J gene lost 1 base, with 10 bases spanning the gap. The CDR3 has 13 amino acids. CDR1 and CDR2 from the germline V gene are DFQATT and SNEGSKA (reference sequence). The CDR3 bases are TGCAGTGCTAGCGGACAGCGATCCTACGAGCAGTACTTC. Encoded protein: CSASGQRSYEQYF.

This clonotype came up many times. The chain couples TRBV5-5 to TRBJ2-5; TRBD1 is a possible D gene (5 bases). The ends were cut back, 5 bases at V and 4 bases at J, with 18 bases in the middle. The CDR3 length is 15 residues. Germline V gene sequence: CDR1 SGHKS, CDR2 YYEKEE (reference sequence). CDR3 loop: CASSQIQVLRETQYF. The CDR3 nucleotides read TGTGCCAGCAGTCAGATACAGGTGCTCCGAGAGACCCAGTACTTC.

Many counts were recorded for this clonotype. The chain couples TRBV3-1 to TRBJ2-2; D unresolved. CDR1 is LGHDT and CDR2 is YNNKEL in the germline V gene (reference sequence). Deletions cut 8 bases from V and 4 bases from J, with 11 bases between. This CDR3 has 13 residues. The CDR3 is CASRLRTTGELFF. The CDR3, as DNA: TGTGCCAGCCGCCTTCGGACCACCGGGGAGCTGTTTTTT.

The chain combines TRBV5-4 with TRBJ2-2; 8 positions agree with TRBD1. Looked up from germline, CDR1 is SGHNT and CDR2 is YYREEE (reference sequence). The CDR3 covers 15 residues. Trimming took 4 bases from V and 6 from J; bases not matched to a gene: 8. The DNA for the CDR3 is TGTGCCAGCAGCCGGGGGACAGGCCGGTCCGGGGAGCTGTTTTTT. It codes for CASSRGTGRSGELFF.